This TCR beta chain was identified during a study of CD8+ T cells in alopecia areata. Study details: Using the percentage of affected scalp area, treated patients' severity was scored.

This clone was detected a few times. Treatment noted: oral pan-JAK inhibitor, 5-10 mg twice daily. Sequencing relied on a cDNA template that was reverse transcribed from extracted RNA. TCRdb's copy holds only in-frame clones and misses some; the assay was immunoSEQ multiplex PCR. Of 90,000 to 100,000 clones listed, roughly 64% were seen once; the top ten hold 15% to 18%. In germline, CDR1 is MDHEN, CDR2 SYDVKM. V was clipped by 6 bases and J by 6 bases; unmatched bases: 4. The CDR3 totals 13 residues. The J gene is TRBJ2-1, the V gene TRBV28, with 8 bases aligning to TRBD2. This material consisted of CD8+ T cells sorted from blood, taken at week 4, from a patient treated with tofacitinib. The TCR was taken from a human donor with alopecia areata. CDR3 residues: CASSFAGGNEQFF. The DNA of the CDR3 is TGTGCCAGCAGCTTCGCGGGGGGCAATGAGCAGTTCTTC.